Below are 5 T cell receptor beta chains sequenced from a single sample in a study of cytomegalovirus exposure and HLA in healthy donors. Primers: 60 Vbeta forward and 13 Jbeta reverse. Assay used: immunoSEQ multiplex PCR; TCRdb lists only in-frame clones, some missing. The sample includes 150,000 or so clones. Sequencing was carried out using PBMCs. The receptors here all came from a woman aged 50 to 60 in good health and CMV-seronegative.

The chain combines TRBV5-1 with TRBJ2-1; 7 bases are a match to TRBD1. The CDR3 totals 14 residues. V shed 3 bases, J shed 4 bases, and the junction held 4 bases outside the gene matches. In germline, CDR1 is SGHRS, CDR2 YFSETQ. The CDR3 loop is CASSSWGQYNEQFF. CDR3 DNA sequence: TGCGCCAGCAGCTCGTGGGGACAGTACAATGAGCAGTTCTTC.

The chain carries TRBV6-4 and TRBJ2-3, with D perhaps matching TRBD1 (6 bases). CDR1 is MRHNA, CDR2 SNTAGT, per germline. Trimming stripped 0 bases from V and 2 bases from J, with 9 bases between. The CDR3 loop spans 15 amino acids. CDR3 sequence: CASSDSGHPTDTQYF. The CDR3 DNA is TGTGCCAGCAGTGACTCGGGACACCCCACAGATACGCAGTATTTT.

V is TRBV14 and J is TRBJ1-5; no definite D call. V lost 0 bases, J lost 4 bases, and 4 bases lay in between. The CDR3 length is 13 residues. Germline V gives CDR1 SGHDN, CDR2 FVKESK. The CDR3 DNA reads as TGTGCCAGCAGCCAAGATCTGAATCAGCCCCAGCATTTT. This sequence encodes CASSQDLNQPQHF.

This chain connects TRBV14 to TRBJ2-3; TRBD2 agrees at 13 bases. The ends lost 1 base at V and 2 bases at J; junction bases unmatched: 3. The CDR3 runs 17 residues. Germline loops: CDR1 SGHDN, CDR2 FVKESK. CDR3 sequence reads: CASSQAGLAGPTDTQYF. The CDR3 DNA sequence: TGTGCCAGCAGCCAAGCGGGACTAGCGGGGCCCACAGATACGCAGTATTTT. The whole variable domain, remainder taken from reference TRBV14 and TRBJ2-3, is EAGVTQFPSHSVIEKGQTVTLRCDPISGHDNLYWYRRVMGKEIKFLLHFVKESKQDESGMPNNRFLAERTGGTYSTLKVQPAELEDSGVYFCASSQAGLAGPTDTQYFGPGTRLTVL.

V is TRBV11-2 and J is TRBJ2-7; D is possibly TRBD1 (5 bases). Germline V gene data show CDR1 as SGHAT and CDR2 as FQNNGV. Deletions cut 1 base from V and 0 bases from J, with 10 bases between. This CDR3 is 15 amino acids long. CDR3 region: CASSLGGQSSYEQYF. The CDR3 nucleotides read TGTGCCAGCAGCTTAGGGGGCCAGAGCTCCTACGAGCAGTACTTC.